This record looks at one T cell receptor (beta chain) sequence and its context. This entry comes from a study of T-cell reconstitution after alpha-beta-depleted transplantation in children. Unique molecular identifiers were incorporated during preparation of the TCRbeta library. TCRdb re-called the PCR reads through MiXCR, storing one row per CDR3 protein. The sample consists of about 610,000 distinct CDR3 sequences, roughly a tenth of them appearing once. Trimming removed 1 base from V and 12 bases from J, with 10 bases in between. This CDR3 has 12 amino acids. Germline CDR1 reads SEHNR; CDR2 reads FQNEAQ (reference sequence).

The sequence derives from a human donor who donated a stem cell graft to a child with acute myeloid leukemia. The chain couples TRBV7-9 to TRBJ2-1; D is possibly TRBD1 (5 bases). The sequences come from PBMCs from the stem cell graft donor, collected from the stem cell graft. The CDR3 region is CASSLETGWQFF. The CDR3 DNA sequence: TGTGCCAGCAGCTTAGAAACAGGATGGCAGTTCTTC.